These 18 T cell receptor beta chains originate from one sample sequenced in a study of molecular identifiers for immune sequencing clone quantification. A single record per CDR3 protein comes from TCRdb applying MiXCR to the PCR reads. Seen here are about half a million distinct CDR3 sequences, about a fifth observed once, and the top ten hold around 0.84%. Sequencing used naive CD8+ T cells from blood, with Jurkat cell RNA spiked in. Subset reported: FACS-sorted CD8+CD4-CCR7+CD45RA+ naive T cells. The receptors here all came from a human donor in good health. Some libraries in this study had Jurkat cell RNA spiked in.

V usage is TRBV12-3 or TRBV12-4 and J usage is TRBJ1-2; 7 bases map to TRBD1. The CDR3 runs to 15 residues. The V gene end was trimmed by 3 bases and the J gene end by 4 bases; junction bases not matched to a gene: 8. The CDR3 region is CASSFGVRGTYGYTF. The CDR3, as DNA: TGTGCCAGCAGTTTTGGGGTCAGGGGGACCTATGGCTACACCTTC.

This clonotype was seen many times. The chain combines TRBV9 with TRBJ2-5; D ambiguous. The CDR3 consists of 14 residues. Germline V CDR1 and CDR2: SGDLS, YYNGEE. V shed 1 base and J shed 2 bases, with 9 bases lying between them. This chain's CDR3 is CASSVYQTQETQYF. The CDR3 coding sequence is TGTGCCAGCAGCGTATACCAGACTCAAGAGACCCAGTACTTC.

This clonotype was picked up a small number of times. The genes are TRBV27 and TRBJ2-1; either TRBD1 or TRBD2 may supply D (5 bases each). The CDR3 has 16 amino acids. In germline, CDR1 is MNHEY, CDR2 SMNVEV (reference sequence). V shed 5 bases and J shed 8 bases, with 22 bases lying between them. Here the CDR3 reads CASSPPGQGSKYEQFF. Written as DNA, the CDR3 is TGTGCCAGCAGTCCCCCGGGGCAGGGAAGTAAATATGAGCAGTTCTTC.

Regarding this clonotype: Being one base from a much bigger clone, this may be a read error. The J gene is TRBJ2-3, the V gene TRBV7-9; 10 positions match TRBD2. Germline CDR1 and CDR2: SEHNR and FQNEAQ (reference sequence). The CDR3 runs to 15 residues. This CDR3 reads CASNLLLAGKDTQYF. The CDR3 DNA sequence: TGTGCCAGCAACTTACTACTAGCGGGAAAAGATACGCAGTATTTT.

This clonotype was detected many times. CDR3 sequence: CASSPSGAGPYEQYF. CDR3 in DNA: TGTGCCAGCAGTCCCTCCGGGGCAGGACCATACGAGCAGTACTTC. This rearrangement joins TRBV7-9 to TRBJ2-7; TRBD1 or TRBD2 may be the D gene (5 bases each). This CDR3 is 15 amino acids long. Trimming removed 6 bases from V and 4 bases from J, with 19 bases in between. CDR1 is SEHNR, CDR2 FQNEAQ, per germline (reference sequence).

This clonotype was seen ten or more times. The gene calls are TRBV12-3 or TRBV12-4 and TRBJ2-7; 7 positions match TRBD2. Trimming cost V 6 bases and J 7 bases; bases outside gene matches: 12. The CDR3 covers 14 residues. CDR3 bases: TGTGCCAGCAGCATCCCGGGAGGATGGGGAGAGCAGTACTTC. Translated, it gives CASSIPGGWGEQYF.

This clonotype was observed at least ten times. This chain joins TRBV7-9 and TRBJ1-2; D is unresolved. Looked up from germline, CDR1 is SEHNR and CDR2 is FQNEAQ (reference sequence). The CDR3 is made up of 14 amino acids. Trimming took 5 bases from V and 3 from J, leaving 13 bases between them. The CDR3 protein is CASSQTRTDYGYTF. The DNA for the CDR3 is TGTGCCAGCAGCCAGACCAGAACCGACTATGGCTACACCTTC.

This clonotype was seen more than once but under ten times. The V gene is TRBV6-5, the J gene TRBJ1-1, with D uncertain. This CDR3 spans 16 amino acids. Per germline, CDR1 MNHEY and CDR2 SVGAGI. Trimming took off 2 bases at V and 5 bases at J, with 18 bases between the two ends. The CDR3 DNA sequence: TGTGCCAGCAGTTACGGTCCTGGCCTGGGCTCTACTGAAGCTTTCTTT. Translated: CASSYGPGLGSTEAFF.

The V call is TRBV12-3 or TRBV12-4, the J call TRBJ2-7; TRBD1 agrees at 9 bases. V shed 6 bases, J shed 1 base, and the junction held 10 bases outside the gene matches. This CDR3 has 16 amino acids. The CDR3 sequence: CASSESRDRASYEQYF. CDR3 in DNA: TGTGCCAGCAGCGAGAGCCGGGACAGGGCGTCCTACGAGCAGTACTTC.

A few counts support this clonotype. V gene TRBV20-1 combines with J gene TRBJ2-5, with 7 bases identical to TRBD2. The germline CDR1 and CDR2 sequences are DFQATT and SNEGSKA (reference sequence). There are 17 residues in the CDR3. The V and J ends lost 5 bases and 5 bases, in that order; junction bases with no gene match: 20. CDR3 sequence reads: CSAPQPPTSFGFETQYF. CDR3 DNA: TGCAGTGCTCCCCAACCCCCGACTAGCTTCGGTTTTGAGACCCAGTACTTC.

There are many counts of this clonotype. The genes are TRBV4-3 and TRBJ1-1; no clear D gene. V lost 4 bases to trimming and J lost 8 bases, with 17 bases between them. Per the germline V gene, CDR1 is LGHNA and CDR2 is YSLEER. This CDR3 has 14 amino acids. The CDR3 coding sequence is TGCGCCAGCAGCCCCCGGGCTCGGGTCTTAGAAGCTTTCTTT. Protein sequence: CASSPRARVLEAFF.

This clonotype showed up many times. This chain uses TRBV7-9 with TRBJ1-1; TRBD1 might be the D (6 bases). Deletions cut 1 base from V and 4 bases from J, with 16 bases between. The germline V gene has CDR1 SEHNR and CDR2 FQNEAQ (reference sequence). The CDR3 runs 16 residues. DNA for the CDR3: TGTGCCAGCAGCTTAGATCAGGGGAGAGGAGGCACTGAAGCTTTCTTT. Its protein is CASSLDQGRGGTEAFF.

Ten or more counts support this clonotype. The CDR3 bases are TGTGCCTGGAGTGGAACAGGAGCCTCCTACAATGAGCAGTTCTTC. Protein sequence: CAWSGTGASYNEQFF. V and J are TRBV30 and TRBJ2-1; D is perhaps TRBD1 (5 bases). This CDR3 is built from 15 residues. Between the trimmed V and J ends, which lost 1 base and 0 bases, there was a span of 10 bases. The germline V gene encodes CDR1 GTSNPN and CDR2 SVGIG (reference sequence).

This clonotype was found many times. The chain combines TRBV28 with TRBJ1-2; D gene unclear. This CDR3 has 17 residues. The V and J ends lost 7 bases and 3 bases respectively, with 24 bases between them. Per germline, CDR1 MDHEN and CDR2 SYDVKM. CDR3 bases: TGTGCCAGCACCCCCCGACGGTCCGACGTAGTATACTATGGCTACACCTTC. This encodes CASTPRRSDVVYYGYTF.

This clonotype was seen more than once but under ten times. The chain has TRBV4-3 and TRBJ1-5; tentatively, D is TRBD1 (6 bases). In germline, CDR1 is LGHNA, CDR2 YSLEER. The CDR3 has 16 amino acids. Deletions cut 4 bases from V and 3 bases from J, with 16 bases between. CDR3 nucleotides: TGCGCCAGCAGCCTTCACCTGGACAGCTACAATCAGCCCCAGCATTTT. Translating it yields CASSLHLDSYNQPQHF.

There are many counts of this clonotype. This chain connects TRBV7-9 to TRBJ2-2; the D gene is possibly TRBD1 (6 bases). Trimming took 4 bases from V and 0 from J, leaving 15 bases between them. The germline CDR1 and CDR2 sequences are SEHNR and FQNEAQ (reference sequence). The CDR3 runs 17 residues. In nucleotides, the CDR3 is TGTGCCAGCAGCTGGGGGCGGGTCACCGCGAACACCGGGGAGCTGTTTTTT. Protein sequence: CASSWGRVTANTGELFF.

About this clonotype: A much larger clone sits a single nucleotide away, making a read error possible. The CDR3 protein is CASSCLSVGTGVNQPQHF. The CDR3 bases are TGTGCCAGCAGCTGTTTAAGTGTCGGGACAGGGGTCAATCAGCCCCAGCATTTT. The chain uses TRBV7-2 and TRBJ1-5, with 10 bases fitting TRBD1. Germline CDR1 and CDR2: SGHTA and FQGNSA. V was clipped by 4 bases and J by 3 bases; unmatched bases: 12. The CDR3 runs 18 residues.

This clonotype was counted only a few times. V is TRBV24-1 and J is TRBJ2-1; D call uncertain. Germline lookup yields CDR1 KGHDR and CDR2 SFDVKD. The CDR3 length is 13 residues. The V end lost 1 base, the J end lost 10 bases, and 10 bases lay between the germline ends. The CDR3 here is CATSDLSSWEQFF. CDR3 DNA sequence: TGTGCCACCAGTGATTTATCCTCTTGGGAGCAGTTCTTC.